This T cell receptor (beta chain) was retrieved from a study of shared clonotypes between healthy human individuals. Findings and caveats of the study: Richness estimates generally favored naive over memory subsets. Tissues were not sampled, only blood, and their repertoires likely differ. When naive CD4 clonotypes were compared across a few donors, about 4.9% were shared.

Regarding this clone: As yet, its antigen is unknown.

In the naive CD8 group, cells lacked CD45RO and were positively selected for CCR7, so terminally differentiated effector memory CD45RA+ cells were left out. The junction had 10 bases not matched to a gene; V was cut back by 4 bases and J by 2 bases. This CDR3 comprises 17 residues. CDR1 and CDR2 from the germline V gene are SNHLY and FYNNEI. Clones were sequenced by immunoSEQ multiplex PCR, and TCRdb holds only the in-frame ones, with some missing. The table includes roughly 2,000,000 clones, around 96% detected once. The sequence came from a man younger than 35 in good health. The sequencing input was naive CD8+ T cells sorted from blood. The genes are TRBV2 and TRBJ2-7; TRBD2 matches 11 bases. The CDR3 is CASSGTLAGVLAYEQYF. CDR3 DNA: TGTGCCAGCAGTGGAACACTAGCGGGGGTATTGGCCTACGAGCAGTACTTC.